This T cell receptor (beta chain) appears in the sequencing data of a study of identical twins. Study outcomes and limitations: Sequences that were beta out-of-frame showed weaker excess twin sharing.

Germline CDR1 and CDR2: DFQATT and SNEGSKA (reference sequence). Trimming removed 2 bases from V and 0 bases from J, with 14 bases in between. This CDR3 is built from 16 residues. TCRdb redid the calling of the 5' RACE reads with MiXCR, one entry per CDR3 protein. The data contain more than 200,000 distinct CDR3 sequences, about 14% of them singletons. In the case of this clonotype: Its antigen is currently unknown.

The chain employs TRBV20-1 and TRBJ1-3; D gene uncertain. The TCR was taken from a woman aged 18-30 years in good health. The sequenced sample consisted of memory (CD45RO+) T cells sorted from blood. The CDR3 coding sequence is TGCAGTGCTAGAATGGACGGCTCATCCTCTGGAAACACCATATATTTT. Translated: CSARMDGSSSGNTIYF.